This record concerns one T cell receptor beta chain sequence. Its antigen is unidentified. The junction had 8 bases not matched to a gene; V was cut back by 0 bases and J by 5 bases. Per the germline V gene, CDR1 is SGHRS and CDR2 is YFSETQ. This CDR3 comprises 17 residues. The data stem from a study of a mutant IDH1 vaccine in newly diagnosed glioma. Across the study: Earlier care involved radiotherapy, temozolomide, or both, and the majority received both.

The data were produced by immunoSEQ multiplex PCR, yet TCRdb's version contains in-frame clones alone and is incomplete. This sample carries some 33,000 clones, roughly 78% of them seen once, and the ten largest clones take almost 25%. The time point was: week 11, during vaccination. Doses of 300 ug of mutant IDH1 20-mer peptide were given with topical imiquimod. This sequence originates from a man aged 25-45 years with glioma. The starting material was PBMCs, obtained from a glioma patient whose treatment included an IDH1 peptide vaccine. The chain links TRBV5-1 to TRBJ1-6; 7 bases match TRBD1. CDR3 region: CASSLAAGTADNSPLHF. The CDR3 DNA follows: TGCGCCAGCAGCTTGGCAGCGGGGACAGCTGATAATTCACCCCTCCACTTT.